Presented here are 21 T cell receptor beta chains from one specimen sequenced in a study of T cells in Graves' hyperthyroidism and ophthalmopathy. RNA transcripts provided the source from which TCR beta CDR3 regions were amplified. HTBI primers were employed in a first-round RT-PCR of the TCR CDR3. TCRdb fed the multiplex PCR reads into MiXCR, producing one record per CDR3 protein. The sample records 730,000 or so distinct CDR3 sequences, roughly 20% being singletons. Sequences were obtained from blood. Receptors originate from a woman between 45 and 65 years old with Graves' hyperthyroidism that later progressed to Graves' ophthalmopathy.

The chain couples TRBV9 to TRBJ2-7; unclear D gene. Trimming cost V 0 bases and J 6 bases, with 7 bases left between them. The CDR3 loop spans 12 amino acids. The germline gives CDR1 SGDLS, CDR2 YYNGEE. In DNA, the CDR3 is TGTGCCAGCAGCGTAGCTACCGGCGAGCAGTACTTC. This sequence encodes CASSVATGEQYF.

The rearrangement links TRBV19 to TRBJ1-1; 7 nucleotides align to TRBD1. The V segment lost 2 bases and the J segment 4 bases; nucleotides outside the gene matches: 7. Per germline, CDR1 LNHDA and CDR2 SQIVND (reference sequence). This CDR3 contains 15 residues. CDR3 amino acids: CASSIHRGGSTEAFF. CDR3 DNA sequence: TGTGCCAGTAGTATACACAGGGGTGGGAGCACTGAAGCTTTCTTT. The full variable domain, in which reference TRBV19 and TRBJ1-1 provide the parts outside the CDR3, is DGGITQSPKYLFRKEGQNVTLSCEQNLNHDAMYWYRQDPGQGLRLIYYSQIVNDFQKGDIAEGYSVSREKKESFPLTVTSAQKNPTAFYLCASSIHRGGSTEAFFGQGTRLTVV.

In this sample, this clonotype turned up a few times. The V and J genes are TRBV5-1 and TRBJ2-5; D perhaps matches TRBD2 (5 bases). There are 14 residues in the CDR3. Germline V gene sequence: CDR1 SGHRS, CDR2 YFSETQ. Trimming removed 3 bases from V and 6 bases from J, with 15 bases in between. CDR3 coding DNA: TGCGCCAGCAGCTCACCGGGATCGAGAAAGACCCAGTACTTC. It translates to CASSSPGSRKTQYF.

This clonotype occurred a few times. CDR3 nucleotides: TGTGCCAGCAGTGAAGGCGGCAGGGGGCAGTCCAGCGAGCAGTACTTC. Its protein product is CASSEGGRGQSSEQYF. V usage is TRBV25-1 and J usage is TRBJ2-7; 8 bases agree with TRBD1. CDR1 and CDR2 (germline): MGHDK, SYGVNS. This CDR3 spans 16 amino acids. V shed 2 bases and J 6 bases; nucleotides not matched to a gene: 12.

This clonotype was seen repeatedly, ten times or more. The chain recombines TRBV12-3 or TRBV12-4 with TRBJ2-3; D perhaps matches TRBD2 (5 bases). The CDR3 is 13 amino acids. Trimming took off 6 bases at V and 1 base at J, with 8 bases between the two ends. As DNA, the CDR3 is TGTGCCAGCAGCTCGAGGGGCACAGATACGCAGTATTTT. It specifies CASSSRGTDTQYF.

The chain recombines TRBV4-1 with TRBJ1-5; D might be TRBD1 (6 bases). Germline V gene data show CDR1 as MGHRA and CDR2 as YSYEKL. V was pared by 0 bases and J by 2 bases, with 11 bases between. The CDR3 has 16 residues. Written as DNA, the CDR3 is TGCGCCAGCAGCCAAGACGGGGGGCATCGCAATCAGCCCCAGCATTTT. It yields the protein CASSQDGGHRNQPQHF.

This clonotype was detected only a few times. This rearrangement joins TRBV6-1 to TRBJ2-7, with TRBD1 matching 8 bases. This CDR3 contains 17 residues. V shed 3 bases and J 5 bases; nucleotides not matched to a gene: 15. Per germline, CDR1 MNHNS and CDR2 SASEGT. The chain's CDR3 is CASSDSLRQGIVHEQYF. CDR3 DNA sequence: TGTGCCAGCAGTGATTCCCTACGACAGGGGATCGTCCACGAGCAGTACTTC.

This clonotype was detected ten times or more. V usage is TRBV12-3 or TRBV12-4 and J usage is TRBJ1-1; D is unclear. The CDR3 contains 13 residues. Trimming stripped 2 bases from V and 4 bases from J, with 8 bases between. CDR3: CASSLMGFTEAFF. The CDR3 nucleotides are TGTGCCAGCAGTTTAATGGGTTTCACTGAAGCTTTCTTT.

This clonotype showed up just a few times. The gene calls are TRBV29-1 and TRBJ1-2; D not certain. Germline V CDR1 and CDR2: SQVTM, ANQGSEA. This CDR3 comprises 14 residues. Trimming stripped 1 base from V and 0 bases from J, with 9 bases between. The CDR3 protein is CSVEGQTSNYGYTF. The CDR3 nucleotides read TGCAGCGTTGAAGGGCAGACTTCTAACTATGGCTACACCTTC.

The gene calls are TRBV5-1 and TRBJ2-2, with 11 nucleotides matching TRBD1. J was trimmed by 0 bases and V by 7 bases; bases with no gene match: 8. The CDR3 is 17 residues long. The germline gives CDR1 SGHRS, CDR2 YFSETQ. Here the CDR3 DNA reads TGCGCCAGCCTCGGGACAGGGGGTTTCTCGAACACCGGGGAGCTGTTTTTT. This codes for CASLGTGGFSNTGELFF.

Ten or more counts support this clonotype. The chain is built from TRBV20-1 and TRBJ1-1; 7 positions match TRBD1. This CDR3 is 15 amino acids long. J gave up 1 base and V 1 base, and 6 bases lay outside the gene matches. Germline CDR1 and CDR2: DFQATT and SNEGSKA (reference sequence). The CDR3 is CSARGEQGTNTEAFF. The CDR3 bases are TGCAGTGCTAGAGGGGAACAGGGGACGAACACTGAAGCTTTCTTT.

This clonotype came up many times. This chain connects TRBV20-1 to TRBJ2-7; a weak D match, TRBD1 (6 bases). The CDR3 is 12 amino acids. Trimming removed 5 bases at V and 2 bases at J, with 10 bases between. The germline gives CDR1 DFQATT, CDR2 SNEGSKA (reference sequence). The CDR3: CSAYRATYEQYF. Written as DNA, the CDR3 is TGCAGTGCTTACAGGGCAACCTACGAGCAGTACTTC.

This clonotype showed up many times. J is TRBJ2-7 and V is TRBV27, with 10 bases fitting TRBD1. Per the germline V gene, CDR1 is MNHEY and CDR2 is SMNVEV (reference sequence). The CDR3 has 16 amino acids. V lost 5 bases and J lost 3; bases outside the gene matches: 10. The CDR3 loop reads CASSISAGTGVYEQYF. The DNA of the CDR3 is TGTGCCAGCAGTATCTCCGCCGGGACAGGGGTCTACGAGCAGTACTTC.

This clonotype was seen ten or more times. The rearrangement links TRBV30 to TRBJ1-5; the D is unclear. This CDR3 region has 12 residues. Germline values: CDR1 GTSNPN, CDR2 SVGIG (reference sequence). V shed 7 bases and J shed 2 bases, with 9 bases lying between them. CDR3 loop: CAFSKGNQPQHF. The CDR3 DNA reads as TGTGCCTTTTCCAAGGGCAATCAGCCCCAGCATTTT.

This clonotype was recorded at least ten times. The V call is TRBV11-1, the J call TRBJ2-3; 7 positions agree with TRBD1. This CDR3 region has 16 residues. Trimming at V came to 5 bases and at J to 0 bases, leaving 8 bases not matched to a gene. Germline V lookup: CDR1 SGHAT, CDR2 FQDESV (reference sequence). CDR3 sequence (DNA): TGTGCCAGCAGCACCAGGACAGGATCCAGCACAGATACGCAGTATTTT. Translated, it gives CASSTRTGSSTDTQYF.

This clonotype came up many times. This chain connects TRBV5-1 to TRBJ1-1, with D hard to call. The V and J ends lost 1 base and 4 bases respectively, with 11 bases between them. This CDR3 has 14 amino acids. Germline V lookup: CDR1 SGHRS, CDR2 YFSETQ. The DNA of the CDR3 is TGCGCCAGCAGCTTGTTACAGCGGGGCACTGAAGCTTTCTTT. Encoded protein: CASSLLQRGTEAFF.

V usage is TRBV5-1 and J usage is TRBJ1-4, with D hard to call. The CDR3 is 13 amino acids. Trimming shortened V by 0 bases and J by 7 bases, and 7 bases separated the two germline ends. CDR1 is SGHRS and CDR2 is YFSETQ in the germline V gene. The CDR3 here is CASSLADGEKLFF. In nucleotides, the CDR3 is TGCGCCAGCAGCTTGGCCGATGGTGAAAAACTGTTTTTT. Supplemented by reference TRBV5-1 and TRBJ1-4, the full variable domain reads KAGVTQTPRYLIKTRGQQVTLSCSPISGHRSVSWYQQTPGQGLQFLFEYFSETQRNKGNFPGRFSGRQFSNSRSEMNVSTLELGDSALYLCASSLADGEKLFFGSGTQLSVL.

This clonotype was detected only a few times. The V gene is TRBV6-1, the J gene TRBJ1-3; TRBD1 is a possible D gene (6 bases). Per germline, CDR1 MNHNS and CDR2 SASEGT. The CDR3 consists of 13 residues. V lost 3 bases to trimming and J lost 4 bases, with 7 bases between them. The CDR3 spells CASSDGQGNTIYF. The CDR3 coding sequence is TGTGCCAGCAGTGATGGACAGGGAAACACCATATATTTT.

This clonotype was seen a few times. The chain couples TRBV19 to TRBJ1-1, with 7 positions matching TRBD1. J lost 7 bases, V lost 5 bases, and 13 bases had no gene match. This CDR3 has 15 amino acids. Germline V gene lookup returns CDR1 LNHDA and CDR2 SQIVND (reference sequence). CDR3 in DNA: TGTGCCAGTAGTCCAACCCCGACAGGGATTTTTGAAGCTTTCTTT. This codes for CASSPTPTGIFEAFF. The entire variable domain, with the rest obtained from reference TRBV19 and TRBJ1-1, is as follows: DGGITQSPKYLFRKEGQNVTLSCEQNLNHDAMYWYRQDPGQGLRLIYYSQIVNDFQKGDIAEGYSVSREKKESFPLTVTSAQKNPTAFYLCASSPTPTGIFEAFFGQGTRLTVV.

This clonotype was seen ten or more times. V usage is TRBV7-9 and J usage is TRBJ2-1, with TRBD1 matching over 11 bases. V trimming: 5 bases; J trimming: 0 bases; junction bases outside the gene matches: 6. CDR1 is SEHNR, CDR2 FQNEAQ, per germline (reference sequence). CDR3 length: 17 residues. The DNA of the CDR3 is TGTGCCAGCAGCCCGGGACAGGGGGGGAGCTCCTACAATGAGCAGTTCTTC. It is translated as CASSPGQGGSSYNEQFF.

The chain employs TRBV5-1 and TRBJ1-2; D possibly corresponds to TRBD1 (5 bases). The germline V and J ends were trimmed by 2 bases and 4 bases, with 15 bases remaining between them. The CDR3 covers 15 residues. Germline V gene data show CDR1 as SGHRS and CDR2 as YFSETQ. In DNA, the CDR3 is TGCGCCAGCAGCTTTATAACCGGGACTTTCTATGGCTACACCTTC. Its protein is CASSFITGTFYGYTF.